This paragraph covers one T cell receptor (beta chain) sequence. Its antigen is as yet unknown. During the collection period, no donor immune events like infections were recorded. This entry is derived from a study of identifying expanded T cells in peripheral blood. Study-level results: Clone count variance between two-week samples rose with total template count. Differentially abundant clones: about 1.2 between replicates, just under 17 at around 14 days, roughly 18 at four.

Generated by immunoSEQ multiplex PCR, the TCRdb table keeps only in-frame clones and is missing some. Altogether around 90,000 clones are present, roughly 88% being singletons, with the ten largest covering 3% to 4%. This CDR3 is built from 13 residues. From germline, CDR1 is MNHEY and CDR2 SVGAGI. With 6 bases clipped from V and 6 bases from J, the junction kept 5 bases outside the gene matches. The receptor's source is a person aged 18-69 years in good health. The rearrangement links TRBV6-5 to TRBJ1-2; 9 bases map to TRBD1. The specimen was blood. The CDR3 sequence is CASSLGTGNGYTF. The CDR3 nucleotides are TGTGCCAGCAGCCTCGGGACAGGGAATGGCTACACCTTC.